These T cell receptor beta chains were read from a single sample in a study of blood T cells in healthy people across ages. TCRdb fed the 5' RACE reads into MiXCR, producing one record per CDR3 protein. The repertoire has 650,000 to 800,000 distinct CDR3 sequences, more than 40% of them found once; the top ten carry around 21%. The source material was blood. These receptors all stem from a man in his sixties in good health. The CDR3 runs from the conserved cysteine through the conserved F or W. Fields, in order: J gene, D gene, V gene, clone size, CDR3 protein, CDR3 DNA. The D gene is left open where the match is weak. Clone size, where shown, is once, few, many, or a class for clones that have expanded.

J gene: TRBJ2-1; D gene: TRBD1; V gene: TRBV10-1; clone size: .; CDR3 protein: CASSGGTGGSYNEQFF; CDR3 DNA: TGCGCCAGCAGTGGTGGGACAGGGGGCTCCTACAATGAGCAGTTCTTC
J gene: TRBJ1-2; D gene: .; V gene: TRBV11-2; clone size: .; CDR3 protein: CASSFPDGLSGYTF; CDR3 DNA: TGTGCCAGCAGCTTCCCGGACGGTCTTAGTGGCTACACCTTC
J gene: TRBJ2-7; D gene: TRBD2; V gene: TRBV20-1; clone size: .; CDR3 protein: CSAKTSGGFNEQYF; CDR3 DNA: TGCAGTGCTAAGACTAGCGGGGGGTTCAATGAGCAGTACTTC
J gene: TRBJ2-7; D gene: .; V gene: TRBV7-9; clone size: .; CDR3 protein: CASSLAGTSDEQYF; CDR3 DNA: TGTGCCAGCAGCTTAGCAGGGACATCGGACGAGCAGTACTTC
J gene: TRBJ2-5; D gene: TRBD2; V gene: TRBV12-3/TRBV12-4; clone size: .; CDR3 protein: CASSFSAGGSQETQYF; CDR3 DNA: TGTGCCAGCAGTTTTTCTGCCGGGGGGAGCCAAGAGACCCAGTACTTC
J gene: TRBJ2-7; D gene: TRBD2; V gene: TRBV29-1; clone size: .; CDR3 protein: CSVAGTSGGGYEQYF; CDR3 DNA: TGCAGCGTTGCGGGGACTAGCGGGGGCGGCTACGAGCAGTACTTC
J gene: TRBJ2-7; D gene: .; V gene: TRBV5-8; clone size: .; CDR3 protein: CASSAYRVAYEQYF; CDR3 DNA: TGTGCCAGCAGCGCATACAGGGTAGCCTACGAGCAGTACTTC
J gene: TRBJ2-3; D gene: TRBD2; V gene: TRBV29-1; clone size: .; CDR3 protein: CSVEDPSWGGPADTQYF; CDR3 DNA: TGCAGCGTTGAAGACCCTAGTTGGGGAGGGCCAGCTGATACGCAGTATTTT
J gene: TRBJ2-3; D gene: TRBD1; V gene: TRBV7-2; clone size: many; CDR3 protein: CASSRDRGTDTQYF; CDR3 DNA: TGTGCCAGCAGCCGGGACAGGGGCACAGATACGCAGTATTTT
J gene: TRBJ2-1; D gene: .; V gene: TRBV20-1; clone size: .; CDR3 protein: CSAFRNGPLPHEQFF; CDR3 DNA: TGCAGTGCTTTCCGGAACGGTCCGTTACCTCATGAGCAGTTCTTC
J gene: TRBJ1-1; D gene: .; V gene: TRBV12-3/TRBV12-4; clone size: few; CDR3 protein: CASTRTERTEAFF; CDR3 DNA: TGTGCCAGCACTAGGACAGAGCGCACTGAAGCTTTCTTT
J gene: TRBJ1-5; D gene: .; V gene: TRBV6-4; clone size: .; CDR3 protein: CASSYAPGNQPQHF; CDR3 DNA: TGTGCCAGCAGTTATGCACCGGGCAATCAGCCCCAGCATTTT
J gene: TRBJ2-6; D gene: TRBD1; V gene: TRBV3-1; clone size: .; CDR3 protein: CASSYHDRGRTAGANVLTF; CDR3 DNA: TGTGCCAGCAGCTATCATGACAGGGGGCGCACGGCTGGGGCCAACGTCCTGACTTTC
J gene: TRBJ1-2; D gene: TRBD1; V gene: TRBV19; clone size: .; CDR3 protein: CASTKIDRAVYYGYTF; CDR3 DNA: TGTGCCAGTACCAAGATCGACAGGGCTGTTTACTATGGCTACACCTTC
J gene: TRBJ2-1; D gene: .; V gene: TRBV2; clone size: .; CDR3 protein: CASSVGAVYNEQFF; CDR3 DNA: TGTGCCAGCAGTGTTGGGGCGGTATACAATGAGCAGTTCTTC
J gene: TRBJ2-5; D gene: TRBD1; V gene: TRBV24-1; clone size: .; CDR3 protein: CATSGTGVGGETQYF; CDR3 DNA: TGTGCCACCAGTGGGACAGGGGTCGGGGGGGAGACCCAGTACTTC
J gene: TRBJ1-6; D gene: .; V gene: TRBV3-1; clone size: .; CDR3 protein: CASSQDYSSPLHF; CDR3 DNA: TGTGCCAGCAGCCAAGACTACAGTTCACCCCTCCACTTT
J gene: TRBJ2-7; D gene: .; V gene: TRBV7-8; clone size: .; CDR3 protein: CASSYMSSSYEQYF; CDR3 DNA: TGTGCCAGCAGCTATATGAGCAGCTCCTACGAGCAGTACTTC
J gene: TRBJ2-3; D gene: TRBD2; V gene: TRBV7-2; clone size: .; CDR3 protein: CASSWTGTSFTDTQYF; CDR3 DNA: TGTGCCAGCAGCTGGACTGGGACTAGCTTCACAGATACGCAGTATTTT
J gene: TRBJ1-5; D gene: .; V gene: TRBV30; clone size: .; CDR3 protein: CAWAQGSNQPQHF; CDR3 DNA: TGTGCCTGGGCCCAGGGCAGCAATCAGCCCCAGCATTTT
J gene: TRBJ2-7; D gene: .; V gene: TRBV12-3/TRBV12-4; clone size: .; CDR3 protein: CASSSIDLGGPYEQYF; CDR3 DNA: TGTGCCAGCAGTTCCATAGATCTGGGGGGACCCTACGAGCAGTACTTC
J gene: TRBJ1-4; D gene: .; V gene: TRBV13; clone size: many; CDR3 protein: CASSYMGVNEKLFF; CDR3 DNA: TGTGCCAGCAGCTATATGGGGGTCAACGAAAAACTGTTTTTT
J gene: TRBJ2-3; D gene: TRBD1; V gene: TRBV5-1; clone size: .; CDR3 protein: CASSSGTAPNTDTQYF; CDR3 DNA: TGCGCCAGCAGCTCTGGGACAGCTCCAAACACAGATACGCAGTATTTT
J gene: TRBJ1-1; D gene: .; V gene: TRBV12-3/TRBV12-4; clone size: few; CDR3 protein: CASSSINRGTEAFF; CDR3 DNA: TGTGCCAGCAGTTCCATCAACCGAGGGACTGAAGCTTTCTTT
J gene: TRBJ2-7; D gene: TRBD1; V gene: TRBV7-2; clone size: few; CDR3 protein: CASSLKWDRGIYEQYF; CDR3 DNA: TGTGCCAGCAGCTTAAAATGGGACAGGGGCATCTACGAGCAGTACTTC
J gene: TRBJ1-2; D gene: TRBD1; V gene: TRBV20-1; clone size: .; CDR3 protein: CSADLRGSNPYGYSF; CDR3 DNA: TGCAGTGCTGACCTCAGGGGGTCGAATCCCTATGGCTACTCCTTC
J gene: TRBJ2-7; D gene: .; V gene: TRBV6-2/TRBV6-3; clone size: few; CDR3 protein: CASSSTGYSSYEQYF; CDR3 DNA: TGTGCCAGCAGTTCCACAGGGTACAGCTCCTACGAGCAGTACTTC
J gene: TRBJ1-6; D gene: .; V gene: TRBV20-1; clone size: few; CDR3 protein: CSARAEGKYNSPLHF; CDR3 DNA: TGCAGTGCTAGAGCAGAAGGGAAATATAATTCACCCCTCCACTTT
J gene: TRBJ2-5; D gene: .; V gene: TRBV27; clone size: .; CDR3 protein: CASSLSPRGQEQYF; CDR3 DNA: TGTGCCAGCAGTTTATCGCCTCGGGGACAAGAGCAGTACTTC
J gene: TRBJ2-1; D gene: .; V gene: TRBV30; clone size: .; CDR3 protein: CAGSVSVGGQFF; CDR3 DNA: TGTGCCGGGAGTGTATCGGTGGGTGGGCAGTTCTTC
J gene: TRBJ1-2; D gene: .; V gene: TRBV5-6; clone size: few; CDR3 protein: CASRVGRDYGYTF; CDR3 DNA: TGTGCCAGCAGGGTCGGGCGGGACTATGGCTACACCTTC
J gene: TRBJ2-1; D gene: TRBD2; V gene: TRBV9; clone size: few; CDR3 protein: CASSVPRGSGGGYNEQFF; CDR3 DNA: TGTGCCAGCAGCGTCCCTAGGGGTAGTGGGGGGGGCTACAATGAGCAGTTCTTC
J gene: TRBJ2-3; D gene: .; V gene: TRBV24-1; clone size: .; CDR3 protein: CATSEGARTDTQYF; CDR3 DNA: TGTGCCACCAGTGAGGGTGCCCGCACAGATACGCAGTATTTT
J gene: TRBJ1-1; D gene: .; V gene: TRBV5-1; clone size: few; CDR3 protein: CASSLGPRDMNTEAFF; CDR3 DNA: TGCGCCAGCAGCTTGGGCCCCCGGGACATGAACACTGAAGCTTTCTTT
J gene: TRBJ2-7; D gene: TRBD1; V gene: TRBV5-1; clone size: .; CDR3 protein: CASSLRAGGSYEQYF; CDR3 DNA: TGCGCCAGCAGCTTGCGGGCAGGGGGCTCCTACGAGCAGTACTTC
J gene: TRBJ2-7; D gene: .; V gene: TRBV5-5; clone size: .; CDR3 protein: CASSLVRQRVYEQYF; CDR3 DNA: TGTGCCAGCAGCTTGGTCAGACAAAGGGTCTACGAGCAGTACTTC
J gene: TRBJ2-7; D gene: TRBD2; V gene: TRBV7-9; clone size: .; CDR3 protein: CASSQPGGSNEQYF; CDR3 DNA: TGTGCCAGCAGCCAACCGGGGGGGAGCAACGAGCAGTACTTC
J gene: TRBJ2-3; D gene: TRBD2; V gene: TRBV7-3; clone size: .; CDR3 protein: CASSMTSVGDTQYF; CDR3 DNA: TGTGCCAGCAGCATGACTAGCGTTGGAGATACGCAGTATTTT
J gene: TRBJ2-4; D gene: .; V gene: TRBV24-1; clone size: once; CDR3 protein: CATSDPTQGIGNEQYF; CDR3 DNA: TGTGCCACCAGTGACCCAACACAGGGTATAGGCAATGAGCAGTACTTC
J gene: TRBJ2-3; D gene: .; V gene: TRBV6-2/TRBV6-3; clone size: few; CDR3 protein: CASSRQFTDTQYF; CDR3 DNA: TGTGCCAGCAGTCGACAGTTCACAGATACGCAGTATTTT
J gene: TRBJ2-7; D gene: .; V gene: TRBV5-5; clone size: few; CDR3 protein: CASSLALLTYEQYF; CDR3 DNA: TGTGCCAGCAGCTTGGCACTACTCACCTACGAGCAGTACTTC
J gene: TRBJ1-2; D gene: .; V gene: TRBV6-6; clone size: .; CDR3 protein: CASSPTGDASNYGYTF; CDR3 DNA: TGTGCCAGCAGTCCGACGGGGGACGCCAGTAACTATGGCTACACCTTC
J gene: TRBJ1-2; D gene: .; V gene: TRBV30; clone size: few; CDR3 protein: CAWSGVVDLGYTF; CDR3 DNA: TGTGCCTGGAGTGGCGTCGTAGACCTGGGCTACACCTTC
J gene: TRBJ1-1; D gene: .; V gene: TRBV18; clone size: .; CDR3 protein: CASFPSRRNTEAFF; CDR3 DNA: TGTGCCAGCTTCCCGTCCAGAAGGAACACTGAAGCTTTCTTT
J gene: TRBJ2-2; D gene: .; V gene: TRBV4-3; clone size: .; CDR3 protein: CASSQDATTGELFF; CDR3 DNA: TGCGCCAGCAGCCAAGACGCCACGACCGGGGAGCTGTTTTTT
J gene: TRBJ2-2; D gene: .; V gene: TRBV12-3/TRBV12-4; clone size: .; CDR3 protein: CATGPLNTGELFF; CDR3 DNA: TGTGCCACGGGACCCCTGAACACCGGGGAGCTGTTTTTT
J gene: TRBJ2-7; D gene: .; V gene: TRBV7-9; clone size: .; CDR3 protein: CASSPPGTSVGYEQYF; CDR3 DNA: TGTGCCAGCAGCCCACCCGGGACAAGCGTGGGCTACGAGCAGTACTTC
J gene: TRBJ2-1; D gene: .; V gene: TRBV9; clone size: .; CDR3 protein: CASSAIRRGEQFF; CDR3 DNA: TGTGCCAGCAGCGCAATCCGGAGGGGGGAGCAGTTCTTC
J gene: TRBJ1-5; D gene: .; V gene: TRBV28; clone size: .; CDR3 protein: CASSGQPDVQPQHF; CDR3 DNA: TGTGCCAGCAGTGGACAGCCCGACGTTCAGCCCCAGCATTTT
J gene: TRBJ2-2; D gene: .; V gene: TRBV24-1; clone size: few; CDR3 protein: CATSDPVGELFF; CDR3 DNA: TGTGCCACCAGTGATCCGGTCGGGGAGCTGTTTTTT
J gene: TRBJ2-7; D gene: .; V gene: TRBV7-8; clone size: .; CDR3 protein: CASGTRETTYEQYF; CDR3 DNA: TGTGCCAGCGGCACCAGGGAGACAACCTACGAGCAGTACTTC
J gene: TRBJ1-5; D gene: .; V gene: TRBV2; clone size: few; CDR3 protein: CASSEGGRQPQHF; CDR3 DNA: TGTGCCAGCAGTGAAGGGGGTCGGCAGCCCCAGCATTTT
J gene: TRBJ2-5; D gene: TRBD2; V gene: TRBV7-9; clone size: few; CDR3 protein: CASSFLAGVQETQYF; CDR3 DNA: TGTGCCAGCAGCTTCCTAGCGGGGGTTCAAGAGACCCAGTACTTC
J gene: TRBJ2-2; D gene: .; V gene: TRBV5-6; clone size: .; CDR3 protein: CASSLFTGTNTGELFF; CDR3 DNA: TGTGCCAGCAGCTTGTTTACGGGTACGAACACCGGGGAGCTGTTTTTT